The text below deals with one TCR beta chain. What it binds is not known. The data were obtained in a study of hypomethylating agent response in myelodysplastic syndrome. Study-wide context: Responders were six or seven patients with complete response or hematologic improvement; 4 or 5 were non-responders. Study results and limitations: No significant post-treatment change in richness, rarefaction diversity or clonality, across all patients or response groups.

Sequenced by immunoSEQ multiplex PCR; TCRdb stores in-frame clones only, minus some. Found here are about 6,000 clones, approximately 82% of them singletons; the top ten hold roughly 8.8%. The CDR3 contains 15 residues. CDR1 and CDR2 (germline): MNHNY, SVGAGI (reference sequence). J was trimmed by 7 bases and V by 5 bases; bases with no gene match: 9. The source is a human donor with myelodysplastic syndrome. The sample in question was bone marrow, obtained before or after starting hypomethylating agent treatment for myelodysplastic syndrome (not recorded which). The V gene is TRBV6-6, the J gene TRBJ1-5, with 9 bases identical to TRBD1. The CDR3 DNA reads as TGTGCCAGCAGTGATACAGGGGGCCAAGGGCAGCCCCAGCATTTT. It yields the protein CASSDTGGQGQPQHF.